Listed here is a single TCR beta chain. Its antigen is not known. Trimming took 6 bases from V and 4 from J; bases not matched to a gene: 4. Germline CDR1 and CDR2: MNHEY and SVGAGI. The CDR3 has 15 residues. Produced via immunoSEQ multiplex PCR; TCRdb's table is partial and in-frame only. The sample lists about 150,000 clones; around 90% were seen once. This entry belongs to a study of T cell responses to AZD1222 COVID-19 vaccine. Findings and caveats of the study: Two doses of AZD1222 preceded a rise in Spike-specific TCR breadth and depth. Spike-wide coverage was observed for vaccine-associated CD4 TCRs, with dominant responses at 160-218 and 743-854. The number of AZD1222 recipients seropositive at baseline was only five or six.

This sequence originates from an adult in good health. The source was peripheral blood, collected on day 0 of AZD1222 vaccination. The V call is TRBV6-5, the J call TRBJ1-3; 12 positions match TRBD1. CDR3 loop: CASRDGTGGGNTIYF. The CDR3 region has the DNA TGTGCCAGCAGGGACGGGACAGGGGGCGGAAACACCATATATTTT.